This T cell receptor (beta chain) came from a study of beta chain features in type 1 diabetes. The study's findings and limits: For type 1 diabetes patients, VDJ junctions showed fewer insertions and more deletions. There was a moderate but significant shortening of TCRB CDR3s in all four CD4+ subsets of Type 1 diabetes patients. Whether HLA type affects TCRB rearrangement stayed undetermined in the present work.

Stem cell-like memory, regulatory, central memory and naive CD4+ cells were sorted via CD45RO/CCR7/CD25/CD127/CD95/CD27. All sorted populations exceeded 95% purity. The CDR3 loop spans 9 amino acids. The V gene's germline CDR1 is MDHEN and CDR2 SYDVKM. What was sequenced were expressed TCRB transcripts, since all of the isolated RNA had been reverse transcribed. Assay used: immunoSEQ multiplex PCR; TCRdb lists only in-frame clones, some missing. The sample has about 160,000 clones; 7.5% to 8.5% are singletons. Note on this clone: The antigen is unknown.

Sequenced: central memory CD4+ T cells from blood. This sequence originates from a man between 18 and 35 years old with type 1 diabetes. The chain recombines TRBV28 with TRBJ2-5; no reliable D call. The CDR3 is CVYPETQYF. DNA of the CDR3: TGTGTATATCCAGAGACCCAGTACTTC.